These T cell receptor beta chains were read from a single sample in a study of post-analysis software for immune sequencing data. TCRdb itself ran the PCR reads through MiXCR, one entry per CDR3 protein. This sample has roughly 570,000 distinct CDR3 sequences; 30% to 40% occur once, and the top ten carry around 6.1%. The specimen sequenced was blood. These receptors were taken from a girl between 2 and 17 years old with multiple sclerosis. Both conserved end residues are part of each CDR3. The order of the fields is J gene, V gene, D gene, clone size, CDR3 DNA, CDR3 protein. A D gene is named only where the DNA matches it firmly. Clone size is shown for a subset of rows, as once, few, many or a class of expanded clone.

j_call: TRBJ2-5; v_call: TRBV29-1; d_call: TRBD1; clone_size: -; cdr3_nt: TGCAGCGTTGGCAGGGGGCAGAACCTCTTTTACCAAGAGACCCAGTACTTC; cdr3_aa: CSVGRGQNLFYQETQYF
j_call: TRBJ2-7; v_call: TRBV5-1; d_call: -; clone_size: -; cdr3_nt: TGCGCCAGCAGCTTGGGTCCTTACAATGAGCAGTACTTC; cdr3_aa: CASSLGPYNEQYF
j_call: TRBJ2-7; v_call: TRBV27; d_call: -; clone_size: -; cdr3_nt: TGTGCCAGCAGTTCTCGGGTCGGAGGCTCCTACGAGCAGTACTTC; cdr3_aa: CASSSRVGGSYEQYF
j_call: TRBJ2-1; v_call: TRBV11-1; d_call: TRBD1; clone_size: few; cdr3_nt: TGTGCCAGCAGTTCCACCACCGGGACAGGGTTCTATGAGCAGTTCTTC; cdr3_aa: CASSSTTGTGFYEQFF
j_call: TRBJ2-6; v_call: TRBV27; d_call: -; clone_size: -; cdr3_nt: TGTGCCAGCAGTGGCGGGGGCGGTGGGGCCAACGTCCTGACTTTC; cdr3_aa: CASSGGGGGANVLTF
j_call: TRBJ2-5; v_call: TRBV27; d_call: TRBD1; clone_size: -; cdr3_nt: TGTGCCAGCAGTTCACCTCTTAAAAGGACAGGAATGTTCTTC; cdr3_aa: CASSSPLKRTGMFF
j_call: TRBJ1-4; v_call: TRBV20-1; d_call: -; clone_size: few; cdr3_nt: TGCAGTGCTAGAGATGTTTGGGGGCTACACGAAAAACTGTTTTTT; cdr3_aa: CSARDVWGLHEKLFF
j_call: TRBJ2-1; v_call: TRBV19; d_call: TRBD1; clone_size: once; cdr3_nt: TGTGCCAGTAGGTTTTCACAGGGGGCGTTTCGTAATGAGCAGTTCTTC; cdr3_aa: CASRFSQGAFRNEQFF
j_call: TRBJ2-1; v_call: TRBV28; d_call: -; clone_size: few; cdr3_nt: TGTGCCAGCAGTTACGTACAGCAGTTCTTC; cdr3_aa: CASSYVQQFF
j_call: TRBJ2-6; v_call: TRBV6-5; d_call: -; clone_size: -; cdr3_nt: TGTGCCAGCAGTTATAATACGGGTACTGGGGCCAACGTCCTGACTTTC; cdr3_aa: CASSYNTGTGANVLTF
j_call: TRBJ2-1; v_call: TRBV11-3; d_call: -; clone_size: -; cdr3_nt: TGTGCCAGCAGCTTAAATTTAAATGAGCAGTTCTTC; cdr3_aa: CASSLNLNEQFF
j_call: TRBJ2-7; v_call: TRBV3-1; d_call: -; clone_size: few; cdr3_nt: TGTGCCAGCAGCCAAGGGACCGCTGGTCACGAGCAGTACTTC; cdr3_aa: CASSQGTAGHEQYF
j_call: TRBJ1-1; v_call: TRBV5-1; d_call: -; clone_size: -; cdr3_nt: TGCGCCAGCAGCTTTACGGGGGGGAACACTGAAGCTTTCTTT; cdr3_aa: CASSFTGGNTEAFF
j_call: TRBJ2-1; v_call: TRBV3-1; d_call: -; clone_size: -; cdr3_nt: TGTGCCAGCAGTCGTTCGGGGGTCCACAATGAGCAGTTCTTC; cdr3_aa: CASSRSGVHNEQFF
j_call: TRBJ1-1; v_call: TRBV28; d_call: TRBD1; clone_size: -; cdr3_nt: TGTGCCAGCAGCCCCTCGACAGGGGGGTACACTGAAGCTTTCTTT; cdr3_aa: CASSPSTGGYTEAFF
j_call: TRBJ2-7; v_call: TRBV2; d_call: -; clone_size: few; cdr3_nt: TGTGCCAGCAAACCCCAAATGGACGAGCAGTACTTC; cdr3_aa: CASKPQMDEQYF
j_call: TRBJ2-7; v_call: TRBV6-5; d_call: TRBD2; clone_size: -; cdr3_nt: TGTGCCAGCAGTTCCAAACGCCCTTCTAGCGGGGTTTCCTACGAGCAGTACTTC; cdr3_aa: CASSSKRPSSGVSYEQYF
j_call: TRBJ1-1; v_call: TRBV29-1; d_call: -; clone_size: few; cdr3_nt: TGCAGCGTTCGATCAAAGAACACTGAAGCTTTCTTT; cdr3_aa: CSVRSKNTEAFF
j_call: TRBJ2-7; v_call: TRBV6-2/TRBV6-3; d_call: TRBD2; clone_size: -; cdr3_nt: TGTGCCAGCAGCCCGGGACTAGCGGGGGACCCATACTACGAGCAGTACTTC; cdr3_aa: CASSPGLAGDPYYEQYF
j_call: TRBJ2-5; v_call: TRBV5-1; d_call: -; clone_size: -; cdr3_nt: TGCGCCAGCATCCCGGATAGCGGTCAAGAGACCCAGTACTTC; cdr3_aa: CASIPDSGQETQYF
j_call: TRBJ2-3; v_call: TRBV9; d_call: TRBD2; clone_size: few; cdr3_nt: TGTGCCAGCACTAGCGGGGGGGCTTGGGATACGCAGTATTTT; cdr3_aa: CASTSGGAWDTQYF
j_call: TRBJ1-1; v_call: TRBV15; d_call: -; clone_size: few; cdr3_nt: TGTGCCACCAGCAGAGATTCGCAGGGGAACACTGAAGCTTTCTTT; cdr3_aa: CATSRDSQGNTEAFF
j_call: TRBJ1-2; v_call: TRBV9; d_call: TRBD1; clone_size: few; cdr3_nt: TGCGCCAGCAGCGCAGCCGGGACAGCCAGGGATGGCTACACCTTC; cdr3_aa: CASSAAGTARDGYTF
j_call: TRBJ2-7; v_call: TRBV18; d_call: TRBD1; clone_size: -; cdr3_nt: TGTGCCAGCTCACCACCCCCAGGGGGTCGGGGTCACGAGCAGTACTTC; cdr3_aa: CASSPPPGGRGHEQYF
j_call: TRBJ1-2; v_call: TRBV25-1; d_call: TRBD1; clone_size: -; cdr3_nt: TGTGCCAGCACCCCGACAGGGGGCTATGGCTACACCTTC; cdr3_aa: CASTPTGGYGYTF
j_call: TRBJ2-7; v_call: TRBV20-1; d_call: -; clone_size: -; cdr3_nt: TGCAGTGTAGGGTTTAGCAACTCCTACGAGCAGTACTTC; cdr3_aa: CSVGFSNSYEQYF
j_call: TRBJ1-5; v_call: TRBV6-5; d_call: -; clone_size: once; cdr3_nt: TGTGCCAGCAGTATCCAGGGCCATCAGCCCCAGCATTTT; cdr3_aa: CASSIQGHQPQHF
j_call: TRBJ2-3; v_call: TRBV7-2; d_call: TRBD2; clone_size: few; cdr3_nt: TGTGCCAGCAGCTCTAGCGGGGATCGGGGAGATACGCAGTATTTT; cdr3_aa: CASSSSGDRGDTQYF
j_call: TRBJ2-6; v_call: TRBV28; d_call: -; clone_size: few; cdr3_nt: TGTGCCAGCAGTTTGGAGGGGCAGCTCTCTGGGGCCAACGTCCTGACTTTC; cdr3_aa: CASSLEGQLSGANVLTF
j_call: TRBJ2-1; v_call: TRBV20-1; d_call: TRBD1; clone_size: -; cdr3_nt: TGCAGTGCCTTCGACAGGGGCAATGAGCAGTTCTTC; cdr3_aa: CSAFDRGNEQFF
j_call: TRBJ1-5; v_call: TRBV12-3/TRBV12-4; d_call: TRBD1; clone_size: few; cdr3_nt: TGTGCCAGCAGTTTACAGGGGGCTAGTCAGCCCCAGCATTTT; cdr3_aa: CASSLQGASQPQHF
j_call: TRBJ1-6; v_call: TRBV6-5; d_call: -; clone_size: -; cdr3_nt: TGTGCCAGCAGTCCTAGGACAGCCTCCTATAATTCACCCCTCCACTTT; cdr3_aa: CASSPRTASYNSPLHF
j_call: TRBJ2-5; v_call: TRBV20-1; d_call: TRBD1; clone_size: few; cdr3_nt: TGCAGTGCTAGAGATATCACAGGGGTGAGTGAGCAGTACTTC; cdr3_aa: CSARDITGVSEQYF
j_call: TRBJ1-2; v_call: TRBV20-1; d_call: -; clone_size: -; cdr3_nt: TGCAGTGCTAGTGCGCTGCTTTTAGGTGGCTACACCTTC; cdr3_aa: CSASALLLGGYTF
j_call: TRBJ1-5; v_call: TRBV10-2; d_call: TRBD1; clone_size: -; cdr3_nt: TGCGCCAGCAGTGGCAGGGGGATTAATCAGCCCCAGCATTTT; cdr3_aa: CASSGRGINQPQHF
j_call: TRBJ2-3; v_call: TRBV6-2/TRBV6-3; d_call: TRBD2; clone_size: -; cdr3_nt: TGTGCCAGCAGTTACCCCGGACTAGCGTTTTCAGATACGCAGTATTTT; cdr3_aa: CASSYPGLAFSDTQYF
j_call: TRBJ2-5; v_call: TRBV20-1; d_call: -; clone_size: -; cdr3_nt: TGCAGTGCCTCCGGACCCCCCTGGGAAGAGACCCAGTACTTC; cdr3_aa: CSASGPPWEETQYF